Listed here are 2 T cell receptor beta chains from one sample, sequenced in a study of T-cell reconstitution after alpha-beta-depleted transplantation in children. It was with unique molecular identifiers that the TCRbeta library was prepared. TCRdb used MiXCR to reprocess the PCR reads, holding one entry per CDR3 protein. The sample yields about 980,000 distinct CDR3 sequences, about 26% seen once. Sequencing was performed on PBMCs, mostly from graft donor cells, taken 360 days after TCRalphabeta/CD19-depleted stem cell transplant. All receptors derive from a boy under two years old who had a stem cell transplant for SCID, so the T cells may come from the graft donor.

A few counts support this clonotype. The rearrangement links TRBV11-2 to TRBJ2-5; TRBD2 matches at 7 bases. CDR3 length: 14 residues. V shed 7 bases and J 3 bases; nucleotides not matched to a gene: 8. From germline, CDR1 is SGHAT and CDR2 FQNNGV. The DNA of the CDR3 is TGTGCCAGCACATTCCTGGGGACTAAAGAGACCCAGTACTTC. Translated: CASTFLGTKETQYF.

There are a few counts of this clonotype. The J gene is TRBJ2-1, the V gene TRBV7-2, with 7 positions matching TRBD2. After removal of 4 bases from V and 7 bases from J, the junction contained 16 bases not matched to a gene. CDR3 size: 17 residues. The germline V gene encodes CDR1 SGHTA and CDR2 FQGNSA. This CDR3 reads CASSYTPRDYFTNEQFF. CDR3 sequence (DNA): TGTGCCAGCAGCTACACCCCCCGGGACTACTTCACTAATGAGCAGTTCTTC.